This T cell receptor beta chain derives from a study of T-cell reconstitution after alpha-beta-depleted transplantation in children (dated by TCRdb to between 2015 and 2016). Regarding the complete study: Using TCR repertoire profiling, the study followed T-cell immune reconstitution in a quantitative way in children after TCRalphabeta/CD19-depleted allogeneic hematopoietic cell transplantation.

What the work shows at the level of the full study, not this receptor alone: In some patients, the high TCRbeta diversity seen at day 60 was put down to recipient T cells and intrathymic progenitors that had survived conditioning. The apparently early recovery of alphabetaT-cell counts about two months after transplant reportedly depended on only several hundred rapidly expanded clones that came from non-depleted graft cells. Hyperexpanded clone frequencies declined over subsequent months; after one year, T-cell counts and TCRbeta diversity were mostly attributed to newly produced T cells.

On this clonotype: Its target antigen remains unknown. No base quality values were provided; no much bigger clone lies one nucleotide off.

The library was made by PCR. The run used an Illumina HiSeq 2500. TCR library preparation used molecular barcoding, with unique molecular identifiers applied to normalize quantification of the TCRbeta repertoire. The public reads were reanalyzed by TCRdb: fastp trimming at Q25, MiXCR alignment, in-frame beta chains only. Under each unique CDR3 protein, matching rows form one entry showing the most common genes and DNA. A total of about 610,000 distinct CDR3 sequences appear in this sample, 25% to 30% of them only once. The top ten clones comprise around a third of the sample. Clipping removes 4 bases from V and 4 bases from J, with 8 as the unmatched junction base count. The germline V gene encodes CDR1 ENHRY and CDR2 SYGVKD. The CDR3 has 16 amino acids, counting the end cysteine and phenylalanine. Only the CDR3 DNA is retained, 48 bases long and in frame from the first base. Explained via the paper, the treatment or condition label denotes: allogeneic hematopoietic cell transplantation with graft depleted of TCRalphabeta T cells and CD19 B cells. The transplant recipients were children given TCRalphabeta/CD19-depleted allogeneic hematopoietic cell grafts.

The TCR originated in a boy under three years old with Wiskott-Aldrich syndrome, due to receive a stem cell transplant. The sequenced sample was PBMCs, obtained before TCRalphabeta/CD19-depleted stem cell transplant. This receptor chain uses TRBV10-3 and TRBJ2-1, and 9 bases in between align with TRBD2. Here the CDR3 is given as CAISVSAGGAYNEQFF. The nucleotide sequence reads TGTGCCATCAGTGTCTCTGCGGGAGGGGCGTACAATGAGCAGTTCTTC.